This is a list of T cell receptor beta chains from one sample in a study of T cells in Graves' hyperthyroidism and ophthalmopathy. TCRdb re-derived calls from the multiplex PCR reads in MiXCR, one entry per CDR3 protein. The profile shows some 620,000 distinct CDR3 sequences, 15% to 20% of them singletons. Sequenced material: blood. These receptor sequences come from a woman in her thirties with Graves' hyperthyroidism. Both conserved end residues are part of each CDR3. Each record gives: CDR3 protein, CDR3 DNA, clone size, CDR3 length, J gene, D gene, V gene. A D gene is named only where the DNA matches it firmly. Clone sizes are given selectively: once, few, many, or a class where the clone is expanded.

CDR3: CATSDSWDQPQHF; DNA: TGTGCCACCAGTGATAGTTGGGATCAGCCCCAGCATTTT; size: NA; length: 13; J: TRBJ1-5; D: NA; V: TRBV24-1
CDR3: CASSPIEETQYF; DNA: TGTGCCAGCAGCCCAATTGAGGAGACCCAGTACTTC; size: few; length: 12; J: TRBJ2-5; D: NA; V: TRBV9
CDR3: CASSLEGRTYEQYF; DNA: TGCGCCAGCAGCTTGGAGGGGAGGACCTACGAGCAGTACTTC; size: many; length: 14; J: TRBJ2-7; D: NA; V: TRBV5-1
CDR3: CASGLGDSNTEAFF; DNA: TGCGCCAGCGGCTTAGGAGACTCGAACACTGAAGCTTTCTTT; size: few; length: 14; J: TRBJ1-1; D: NA; V: TRBV5-1
CDR3: CASSVNPYGYTF; DNA: TGTGCCAGCAGCGTCAACCCATATGGCTACACCTTC; size: few; length: 12; J: TRBJ1-2; D: NA; V: TRBV9
CDR3: CASSNTGSFETQYF; DNA: TGTGCCAGCAGCAACACAGGGTCTTTCGAGACCCAGTACTTC; size: NA; length: 14; J: TRBJ2-5; D: NA; V: TRBV7-3
CDR3: CASSRAGALDTGELFF; DNA: TGTGCCAGCAGCCGAGCGGGAGCGTTAGACACCGGGGAGCTGTTTTTT; size: NA; length: 16; J: TRBJ2-2; D: TRBD2; V: TRBV5-5
CDR3: CASSFTGVAFF; DNA: TGTGCCAGCAGCTTCACAGGGGTTGCTTTCTTT; size: few; length: 11; J: TRBJ1-1; D: TRBD1; V: TRBV13
CDR3: CSARAQGLATTDEQYF; DNA: TGCAGTGCTAGAGCCCAGGGACTAGCGACGACGGACGAGCAGTACTTC; size: many; length: 16; J: TRBJ2-7; D: TRBD2; V: TRBV20-1
CDR3: CAWDGNLNSPLHF; DNA: TGTGCCTGGGATGGGAACCTGAATTCACCCCTCCACTTT; size: NA; length: 13; J: TRBJ1-6; D: NA; V: TRBV30
CDR3: CASSLDGFKQGTVDSPLHF; DNA: TGTGCCAGCAGCTTAGATGGGTTCAAACAGGGGACGGTGGATTCACCCCTCCACTTT; size: many; length: 19; J: TRBJ1-6; D: TRBD1; V: TRBV11-3
CDR3: CASRDPDRGQSGNTIYF; DNA: TGTGCCAGCAGGGACCCGGACAGGGGGCAATCTGGAAACACCATATATTTT; size: NA; length: 17; J: TRBJ1-3; D: TRBD1; V: TRBV7-9
CDR3: CASSSGSKTQYF; DNA: TGTGCCAGCAGCTCGGGCAGCAAGACCCAGTACTTC; size: many; length: 12; J: TRBJ2-5; D: NA; V: TRBV7-9
CDR3: CASSSEEQYF; DNA: TGTGCCAGCAGTTCGGAAGAGCAGTACTTC; size: few; length: 10; J: TRBJ2-7; D: NA; V: TRBV28
CDR3: CASSLGGRSDTQYF; DNA: TGTGCCAGCAGTTTGGGAGGGAGATCAGATACGCAGTATTTT; size: many; length: 14; J: TRBJ2-3; D: TRBD2; V: TRBV28
CDR3: CASSPVLLGTDTQYF; DNA: TGTGCCAGCTCACCGGTACTATTGGGTACAGATACGCAGTATTTT; size: many; length: 15; J: TRBJ2-3; D: NA; V: TRBV18
CDR3: CAGAGLAGPASYNEQFF; DNA: TGTGCCGGGGCGGGTCTAGCGGGACCCGCATCCTACAATGAGCAGTTCTTC; size: many; length: 17; J: TRBJ2-1; D: TRBD2; V: TRBV2
CDR3: CASQAESTDTQYF; DNA: TGTGCCAGCCAGGCGGAGAGCACAGATACGCAGTATTTT; size: many; length: 13; J: TRBJ2-3; D: NA; V: TRBV2
CDR3: CASSLNGQGWETQYF; DNA: TGTGCCAGCAGTTTAAACGGTCAGGGCTGGGAGACCCAGTACTTC; size: few; length: 15; J: TRBJ2-5; D: NA; V: TRBV27
CDR3: CASSLGKTGGRMNTEAFF; DNA: TGTGCCAGCAGCTTAGGGAAGACAGGGGGGAGAATGAACACTGAAGCTTTCTTT; size: many; length: 18; J: TRBJ1-1; D: TRBD1; V: TRBV5-5
CDR3: CASSLYGDEQYF; DNA: TGTGCCAGCAGCCTGTACGGCGACGAGCAGTACTTC; size: few; length: 12; J: TRBJ2-7; D: NA; V: TRBV7-3
CDR3: CASSLYRGSTDTQYF; DNA: TGTGCCAGCAGCTTATATCGCGGGAGTACAGATACGCAGTATTTT; size: many; length: 15; J: TRBJ2-3; D: TRBD2; V: TRBV7-2
CDR3: CAASVPTENYGYTF; DNA: TGTGCCGCATCCGTCCCGACAGAAAACTATGGCTACACCTTC; size: few; length: 14; J: TRBJ1-2; D: NA; V: TRBV28
CDR3: CASSLGVDEQFF; DNA: TGTGCCAGCAGTTTGGGGGTTGATGAGCAGTTCTTC; size: many; length: 12; J: TRBJ2-1; D: NA; V: TRBV7-9
CDR3: CASSPPLGQGDEKLFF; DNA: TGTGCCAGCAGTCCTCCCCTGGGACAGGGTGACGAAAAACTGTTTTTT; size: many; length: 16; J: TRBJ1-4; D: TRBD1; V: TRBV12-3/TRBV12-4
CDR3: CASSHGGEQGYTF; DNA: TGTGCCAGCAGTCATGGGGGGGAGCAGGGCTACACCTTC; size: few; length: 13; J: TRBJ1-2; D: NA; V: TRBV6-1
CDR3: CASGSYSGRSYNEQFF; DNA: TGTGCTAGTGGTTCGTATAGCGGGAGGTCCTACAATGAGCAGTTCTTC; size: many; length: 16; J: TRBJ2-1; D: TRBD2; V: TRBV12-5
CDR3: CASSPKGAANEKLFF; DNA: TGTGCCAGCTCACCCAAGGGGGCTGCTAATGAAAAACTGTTTTTT; size: NA; length: 15; J: TRBJ1-4; D: TRBD1; V: TRBV18
CDR3: CASSFVSVPYNEQFF; DNA: TGTGCCAGCAGTTTTGTGTCAGTCCCCTACAATGAGCAGTTCTTC; size: many; length: 15; J: TRBJ2-1; D: NA; V: TRBV27
CDR3: CASTPTTGDSYGQYF; DNA: TGTGCCAGCACTCCAACTACAGGGGACTCCTACGGGCAGTACTTC; size: NA; length: 15; J: TRBJ2-7; D: NA; V: TRBV7-2
CDR3: CATSDPTGHATGELFF; DNA: TGTGCCACCAGTGATCCCACAGGTCACGCGACCGGGGAGCTGTTTTTT; size: many; length: 16; J: TRBJ2-2; D: NA; V: TRBV24-1
CDR3: CASVKVAAGELFF; DNA: TGTGCCAGCGTTAAGGTCGCCGCCGGGGAGCTGTTTTTT; size: many; length: 13; J: TRBJ2-2; D: NA; V: TRBV28
CDR3: CASGSQGQGRPSGANVLTF; DNA: TGTGCTAGTGGTTCCCAGGGACAGGGGCGCCCCTCTGGGGCCAACGTCCTGACTTTC; size: NA; length: 19; J: TRBJ2-6; D: TRBD1; V: TRBV12-5
CDR3: CASRETGINYEQYF; DNA: TGCGCCAGCAGGGAGACAGGGATCAACTACGAGCAGTACTTC; size: NA; length: 14; J: TRBJ2-7; D: TRBD1; V: TRBV5-1
CDR3: CASSWSRNTEAFF; DNA: TGTGCCAGCAGCTGGAGTAGGAACACTGAAGCTTTCTTT; size: many; length: 13; J: TRBJ1-1; D: NA; V: TRBV11-3
CDR3: CASVMGQPGTDTQYF; DNA: TGTGCCAGCGTCATGGGGCAGCCGGGCACAGATACGCAGTATTTT; size: many; length: 15; J: TRBJ2-3; D: NA; V: TRBV28
CDR3: CSARVGEQFF; DNA: TGCAGTGCTAGGGTGGGAGAGCAGTTCTTC; size: few; length: 10; J: TRBJ2-1; D: NA; V: TRBV20-1
CDR3: CASSVVSSGYNEQFF; DNA: TGTGCCAGCAGCGTAGTCTCTAGCGGGTACAATGAGCAGTTCTTC; size: NA; length: 15; J: TRBJ2-1; D: TRBD2; V: TRBV9
CDR3: CASSRREDNTQYF; DNA: TGTGCCAGTAGTCGTCGGGAGGACAATACGCAGTATTTT; size: NA; length: 13; J: TRBJ2-3; D: TRBD2; V: TRBV19
CDR3: CASRLAGEKLFF; DNA: TGTGCCAGCAGGTTAGCGGGGGAAAAACTGTTTTTT; size: NA; length: 12; J: TRBJ1-4; D: NA; V: TRBV27
CDR3: CASSQGTDYGYTF; DNA: TGTGCCAGCAGCCAAGGGACAGATTATGGCTACACCTTC; size: NA; length: 13; J: TRBJ1-2; D: NA; V: TRBV14
CDR3: CASSQWDRGQGQPQHF; DNA: TGTGCCAGCAGCCAGTGGGACAGGGGGCAAGGTCAGCCCCAGCATTTT; size: many; length: 16; J: TRBJ1-5; D: TRBD1; V: TRBV3-1